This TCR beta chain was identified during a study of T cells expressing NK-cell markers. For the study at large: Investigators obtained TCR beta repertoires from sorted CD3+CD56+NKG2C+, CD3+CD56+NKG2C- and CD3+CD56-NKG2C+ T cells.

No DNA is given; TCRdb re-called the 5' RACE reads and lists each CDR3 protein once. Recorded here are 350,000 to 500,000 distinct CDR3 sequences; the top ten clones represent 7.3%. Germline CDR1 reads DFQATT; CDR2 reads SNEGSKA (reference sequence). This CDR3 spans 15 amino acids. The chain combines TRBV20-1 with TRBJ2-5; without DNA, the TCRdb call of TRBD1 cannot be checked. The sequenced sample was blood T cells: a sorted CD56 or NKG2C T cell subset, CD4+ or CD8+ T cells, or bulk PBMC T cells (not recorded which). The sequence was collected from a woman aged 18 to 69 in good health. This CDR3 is CSARAQPGQGETQYF.